This T cell receptor (beta chain) was observed in a study of shared T cell receptors in the human thymus (TCRdb year 2021). With regard to the full study: The study examined how self-reactive, shared T-cell receptor alpha chains are generated in the human thymus.

Between the V and J ends, shortened by 3 bases and 6 bases respectively, the junction contains 18 bases. CDR1 and CDR2 were assigned from the germline V gene as SGHTS and YDEGEE. Inclusive of the bounding cysteine and phenylalanine, the CDR3 is 16 residues long. Only the CDR3 region is kept as DNA, spanning 48 bases read in frame from base 1. As concerns this clone: Its target antigen remains unknown. No much larger clone exists at a distance of one base, and base qualities are not known.

Libraries were prepared through the immunoSEQ multiplex PCR assay. TCRdb retrieved this table from immuneACCESS and kept in-frame rearrangements only. Not all clones are present; in checked studies, unresolved V genes account for under half, and no reason is known for the remainder. The sample table holds roughly 700,000 clones, of which approximately 88% were seen once. 0.008% to 0.011% of the sample is held by the ten biggest clonotypes. These same data were also listed under a study on human thymus T cells. Reported in the second study: Immunologically healthy infants undergoing open corrective cardiac surgery for congenital heart defects in Finland were used as donors. The thymus tissue came from surgical resects taken out during corrective cardiac surgery. Biased V and J gene segment usage appeared to be present in both thymic and peripheral blood repertoires. According to the related research, thymic TCR repertoires were highly overlapping among unrelated individuals. TCR alpha and beta repertoires from fewer than ten infant thymus samples and a few related peripheral blood samples were characterized in the study. The cohort included 5 or 6 male and a couple of female infants, with donor ages spanning 7 to 244 days. After being mechanically released from the tissue, thymocytes were kept at -70 degrees C in pellets of roughly 9.5-32 million cells. Genomic DNA was extracted from frozen cell pellets with a QIAsymphony instrument. The immunoSEQ multiplex PCR assay was used to amplify the TCRB and TCRAD loci from a standardized amount of quality-controlled genomic DNA. The amplicons covered the V(D)J region and were long enough to include the CDR3 and to identify the V and J genes. The commercial immunoSEQ service was used to sequence amplicons on an Illumina platform. Primer bias and sequencing errors were corrected as previously described, and TCRAD and TCRB were defined on the basis of the IMGT database. Repertoires were analysed with immunoSEQ Analyzer 3.0 and VDJTools, covering basic statistics, V/J segment usage, diversity estimates, rarefaction and pairwise overlap. Diversity was estimated with Chao1, ChaoE, Efron-Thisted, Shannon and inverse Simpson indices, and also on datasets down-sampled to the smallest sample. Repertoire overlap used strict matching of CDR3 nucleotide sequence, V gene and J gene, with Jaccard-based multidimensional scaling clustering. On average, thymus samples yielded some 810,000 unique TCRB clonotypes, whereas blood samples yielded 75,000 to 95,000.

Sequenced material: thymocytes. This chain is built from TRBV5-8 and TRBJ1-4; the best D guess is TRBD1, with 5 bases matching. The receptor comes from a boy less than two years old with a congenital heart defect. Donor details come from another sample of the same person, matched by shared clones. The base sequence is TGTGCCAGCAGCTCCGGGACTGACACGCGGGATGAAAAACTGTTTTTT. The resulting protein is CASSSGTDTRDEKLFF.